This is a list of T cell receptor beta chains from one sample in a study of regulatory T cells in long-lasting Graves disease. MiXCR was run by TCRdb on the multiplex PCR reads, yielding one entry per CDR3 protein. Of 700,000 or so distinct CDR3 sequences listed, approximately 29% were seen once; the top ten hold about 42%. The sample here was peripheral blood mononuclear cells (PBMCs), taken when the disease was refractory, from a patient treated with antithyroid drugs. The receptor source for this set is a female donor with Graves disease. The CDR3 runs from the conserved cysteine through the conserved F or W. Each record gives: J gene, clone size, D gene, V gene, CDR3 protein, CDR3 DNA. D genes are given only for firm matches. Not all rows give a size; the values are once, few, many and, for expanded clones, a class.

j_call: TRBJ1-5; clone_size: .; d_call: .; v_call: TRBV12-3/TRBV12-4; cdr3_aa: CATRDGGNQPQHF; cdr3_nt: TGTGCTACTCGGGACGGCGGCAATCAGCCCCAGCATTTT
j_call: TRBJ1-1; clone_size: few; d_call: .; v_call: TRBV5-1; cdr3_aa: CASSFPKGGTEAFF; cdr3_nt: TGCGCCAGCAGCTTTCCTAAGGGAGGCACTGAAGCTTTCTTT
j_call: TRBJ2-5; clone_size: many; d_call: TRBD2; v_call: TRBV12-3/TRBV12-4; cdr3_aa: CASTSVAWGREDQETQYF; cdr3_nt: TGTGCCAGCACCTCCGTTGCCTGGGGGCGGGAGGACCAAGAGACCCAGTACTTC
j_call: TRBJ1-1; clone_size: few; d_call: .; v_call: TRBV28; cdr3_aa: CASSGDGPGNTEAFF; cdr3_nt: TGTGCCAGCAGCGGCGATGGGCCAGGGAACACTGAAGCTTTCTTT
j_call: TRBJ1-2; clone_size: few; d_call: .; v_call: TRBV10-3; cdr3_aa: CAIVGDRSYTF; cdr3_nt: TGTGCCATCGTCGGGGATAGGAGCTACACCTTC
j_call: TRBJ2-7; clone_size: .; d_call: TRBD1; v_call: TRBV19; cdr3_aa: CASSIGTEYEQYF; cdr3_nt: TGTGCCAGTAGTATCGGGACAGAATACGAGCAGTACTTC
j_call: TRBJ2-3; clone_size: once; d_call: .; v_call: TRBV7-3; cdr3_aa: CASSPDHTDTQYF; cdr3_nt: TGTGCCAGCAGCCCAGACCACACAGATACGCAGTATTTT
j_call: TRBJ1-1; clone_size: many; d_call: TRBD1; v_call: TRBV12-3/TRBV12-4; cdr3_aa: CASSSSTGGYTEAFF; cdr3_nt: TGTGCCAGCAGTTCGAGTACAGGGGGTTACACTGAAGCTTTCTTT
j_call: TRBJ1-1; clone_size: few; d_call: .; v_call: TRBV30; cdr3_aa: CAWSEGGLTEAFF; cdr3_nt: TGTGCCTGGAGTGAAGGAGGTCTCACTGAAGCTTTCTTT
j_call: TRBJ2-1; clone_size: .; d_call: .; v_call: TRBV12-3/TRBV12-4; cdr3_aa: CASTPGGGSSYNEQFF; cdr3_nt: TGTGCCAGCACCCCGGGCGGAGGAAGCTCCTACAATGAGCAGTTCTTC
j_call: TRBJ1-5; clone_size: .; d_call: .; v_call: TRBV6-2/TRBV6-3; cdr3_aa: CASSDSAQFSNQPQHF; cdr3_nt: TGTGCCAGCAGTGATTCAGCCCAATTTAGCAATCAGCCCCAGCATTTT
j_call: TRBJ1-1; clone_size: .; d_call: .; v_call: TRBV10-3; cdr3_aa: CAISESLRGLNAEAFF; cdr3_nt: TGTGCCATCAGTGAGTCGCTTCGGGGGCTTAACGCTGAAGCTTTCTTT